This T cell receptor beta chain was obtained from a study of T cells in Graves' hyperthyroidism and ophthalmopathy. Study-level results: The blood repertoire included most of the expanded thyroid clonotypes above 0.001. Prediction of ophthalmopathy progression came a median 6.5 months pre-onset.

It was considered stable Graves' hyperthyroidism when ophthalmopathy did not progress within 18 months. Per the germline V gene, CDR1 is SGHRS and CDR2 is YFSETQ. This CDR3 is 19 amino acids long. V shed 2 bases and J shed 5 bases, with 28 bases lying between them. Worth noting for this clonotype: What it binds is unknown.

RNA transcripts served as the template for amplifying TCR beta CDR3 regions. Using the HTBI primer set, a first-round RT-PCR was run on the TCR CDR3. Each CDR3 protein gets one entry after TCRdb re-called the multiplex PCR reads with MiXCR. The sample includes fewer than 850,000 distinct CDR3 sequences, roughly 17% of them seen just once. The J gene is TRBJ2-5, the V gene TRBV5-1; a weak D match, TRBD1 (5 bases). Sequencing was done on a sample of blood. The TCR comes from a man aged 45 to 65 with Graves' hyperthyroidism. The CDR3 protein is CASSFRFDSLQVPEETQYF. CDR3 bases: TGCGCCAGCAGCTTCCGGTTCGATTCCTTACAGGTTCCGGAGGAGACCCAGTACTTC.